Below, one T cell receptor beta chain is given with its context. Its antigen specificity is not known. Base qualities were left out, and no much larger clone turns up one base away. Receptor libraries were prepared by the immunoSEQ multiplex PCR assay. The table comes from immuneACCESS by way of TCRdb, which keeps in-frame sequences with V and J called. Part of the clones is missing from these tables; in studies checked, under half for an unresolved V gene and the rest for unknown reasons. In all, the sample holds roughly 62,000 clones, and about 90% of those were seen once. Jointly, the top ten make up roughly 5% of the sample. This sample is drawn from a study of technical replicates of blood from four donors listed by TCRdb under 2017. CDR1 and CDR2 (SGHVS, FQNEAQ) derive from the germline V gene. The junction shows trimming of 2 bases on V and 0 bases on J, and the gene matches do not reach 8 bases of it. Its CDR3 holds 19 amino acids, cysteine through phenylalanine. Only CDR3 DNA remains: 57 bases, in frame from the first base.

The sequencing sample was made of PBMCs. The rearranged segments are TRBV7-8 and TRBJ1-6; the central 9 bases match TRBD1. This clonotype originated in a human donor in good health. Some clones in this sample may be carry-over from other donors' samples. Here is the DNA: TGTGCCAGCAGCTTAATCTCCGGACAGGGGATCTCCTATAATTCACCCCTCCACTTT. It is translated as CASSLISGQGISYNSPLHF.